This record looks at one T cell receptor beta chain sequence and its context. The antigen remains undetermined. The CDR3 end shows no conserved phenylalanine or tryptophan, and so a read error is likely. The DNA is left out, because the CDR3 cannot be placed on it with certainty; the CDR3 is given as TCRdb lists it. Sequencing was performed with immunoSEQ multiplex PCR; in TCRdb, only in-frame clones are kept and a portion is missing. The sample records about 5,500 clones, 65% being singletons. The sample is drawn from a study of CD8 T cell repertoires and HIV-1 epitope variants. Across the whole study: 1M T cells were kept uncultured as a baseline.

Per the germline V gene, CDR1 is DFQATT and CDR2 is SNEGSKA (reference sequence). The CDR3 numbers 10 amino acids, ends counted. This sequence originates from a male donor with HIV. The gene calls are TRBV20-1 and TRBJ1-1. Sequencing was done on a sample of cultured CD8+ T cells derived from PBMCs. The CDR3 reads CSARGTPPII.